These T cell receptor beta chains were read from a single sample in a study of T cell repertoires in cytomegalovirus infection. TCRdb re-called the reads through MiXCR, storing one row per CDR3 protein. The table lists about a million distinct CDR3 sequences, less than 40% of them singletons, with about 14% in the top ten. No antigen has been assigned to these receptors. The specimen was cultured CD8+ T cells from PBMCs, collected from culture after CMV antigen stimulation. These receptors all come from a human donor in good health (CMV status not recorded). Some clones in this sample may be carry-over from other donors' samples. Each CDR3 is given with its conserved first and last residue.

V	J	CDR3
TRBV12-3/TRBV12-4	TRBJ1-1	CASSEGGGGAFF
TRBV11-3	TRBJ2-1	CASSGQGPFYNEQFF
TRBV4-1	TRBJ2-3	CASSQDPSGGTTDTQYF
TRBV28	TRBJ2-1	CASATYNEQFF
TRBV10-3	TRBJ2-7	CAISDRTPDRERWEQYF
TRBV2	TRBJ1-5	CASSAPGAVNQPQHF
TRBV4-3	TRBJ1-5	CASSHRGQGEEWNQPQHF
TRBV7-6	TRBJ2-2	CASSIDLRVGELFF
TRBV20-1	TRBJ1-6	CSARDGGTDNSPLHF
TRBV5-5	TRBJ2-2	CASSAPQGYTGELFF
TRBV7-9	TRBJ2-3	CASSLNGGTGRDTQYF
TRBV25-1	TRBJ2-5	CASSPPGPQETQYF
TRBV11-3	TRBJ2-3	CASSFEATDTQYF
TRBV4-3	TRBJ2-3	CASSQDRSPGPTDTQYF
TRBV19	TRBJ1-4	CASSMVGAREKLFF
TRBV6-2/TRBV6-3	TRBJ2-3	CASNPPALAGTLDTQYF
TRBV12-3/TRBV12-4	TRBJ1-2	CASSLAPASSYGYTF
TRBV27	TRBJ2-1	CASSNKGALDEQFF
TRBV19	TRBJ1-1	CASSRSPPEAFF
TRBV27	TRBJ1-2	CASSFVGAYGYTF
TRBV27	TRBJ2-2	CANSPGRGLTKTGELFF
TRBV15	TRBJ1-5	CATHPSRGGYNQPQHF
TRBV7-9	TRBJ1-1	CASSSASADWERSEAFF
TRBV5-1	TRBJ2-1	CASSLSAGGIYNEQFF
TRBV12-3/TRBV12-4	TRBJ2-7	CASIPADSYEQYF
TRBV9	TRBJ1-2	CASHADPYGYTF
TRBV28	TRBJ2-1	CASSPGQEIYNEQFF
TRBV27	TRBJ2-5	CASSLVGWGETQYF
TRBV7-2	TRBJ2-5	CASSGRTSEIQETQYF
TRBV28	TRBJ1-5	CASSLVDRTGQPQHF
TRBV3-1	TRBJ2-7	CASSQTQGREQYF
TRBV19	TRBJ1-1	CASSIDRGGRKALF
TRBV7-3	TRBJ1-2	CASSRQGDYAGGYTF
TRBV11-2	TRBJ1-1	CASSLVTLNTEAFF
TRBV6-6	TRBJ1-5	CASSSDRGLDIGNQPQHF
TRBV27	TRBJ2-5	CASSWIAGGLQETQYF
TRBV18	TRBJ2-6	CASSPGRAGANVLTF
TRBV2	TRBJ2-1	CASSEAGAPQVDEQFF
TRBV13	TRBJ2-2	CASSRKGTMNTGELFF
TRBV11-2	TRBJ2-5	CASSGEVQETQYF